Each of the 26 T cell receptor beta chains below was sequenced from the same sample in a study of siplizumab effects on memory and regulatory T cells. Using immunoSEQ multiplex PCR, the repertoire was profiled, and TCRdb retains in-frame clones only, with some absent. The sample records some 87,000 clones, 70% to 90% being singletons. Sequencing used CD4+ T cells sorted from blood. These receptors all stem from a human donor in good health.

This sequence joins TRBV2 and TRBJ1-5, with D maybe TRBD1 (5 bases). The germline V gene encodes CDR1 SNHLY and CDR2 FYNNEI. Trimming left V 4 bases short and J 5 bases short, with 6 bases between. The CDR3 loop spans 12 amino acids. The CDR3 nucleotides read TGTGCCAGCAGTGGGGGGGATCAGCCCCAGCATTTT. Its protein is CASSGGDQPQHF. Combining the CDR3 with reference TRBV2 and TRBJ1-5 gives the whole variable domain EPEVTQTPSHQVTQMGQEVILRCVPISNHLYFYWYRQILGQKVEFLVSFYNNEISEKSEIFDDQFSVERPDGSNFTLKIRSTKLEDSAMYFCASSGGDQPQHFGDGTRLSIL.

The genes are TRBV9 and TRBJ2-2, with 8 bases that match TRBD1. Germline V gene lookup returns CDR1 SGDLS and CDR2 YYNGEE. The CDR3 contains 14 residues. The trim removed 4 bases at V and 4 bases at J, leaving 3 bases unmatched. This CDR3 is CASSSQGATGELFF. The CDR3 region has the DNA TGTGCCAGCAGCTCGCAGGGGGCCACCGGGGAGCTGTTTTTT.

V and J are TRBV14 and TRBJ2-7; D might be TRBD1 (6 bases). Germline assignment: CDR1 SGHDN and CDR2 FVKESK. V lost 4 bases to trimming and J lost 1 base, with 8 bases between them. There are 13 residues in the CDR3. The CDR3 is CASSPQGSYEQYF. Here the CDR3 DNA reads TGTGCCAGCAGCCCACAGGGATCCTACGAGCAGTACTTC.

J is TRBJ1-5 and V is TRBV19, with no clear D. Germline values: CDR1 LNHDA, CDR2 SQIVND (reference sequence). Trimming took off 11 bases at V and 7 bases at J, with 9 bases between the two ends. The CDR3 loop spans 10 amino acids. The CDR3 sequence is CARSGQPQHF. The CDR3 DNA is TGTGCCCGCAGTGGGCAGCCCCAGCATTTT.

The genes are TRBV10-3 and TRBJ1-4, with D perhaps matching TRBD1 (5 bases). Germline CDR1 and CDR2: ENHRY and SYGVKD. The CDR3 loop spans 13 amino acids. Trimming cost V 5 bases and J 5 bases, with 9 bases left between them. The CDR3 DNA reads TGTGCCATCAGTCAGGGAGAGAATGAAAAACTGTTTTTT. It codes for CAISQGENEKLFF.

The gene calls are TRBV27 and TRBJ2-1, with D perhaps matching TRBD2 (6 bases). The CDR3 runs 14 residues. Per germline, CDR1 MNHEY and CDR2 SMNVEV (reference sequence). V lost 5 bases to trimming and J lost 10 bases, with 18 bases between them. In DNA, the CDR3 is TGTGCCAGCAGTCTGCGGGGCCTCCCACCAGAGCAGTTCTTC. Translation gives CASSLRGLPPEQFF.

The chain recombines TRBV6-6 with TRBJ1-1; D uncertain. The V gene's germline CDR1 is MNHNY and CDR2 SVGAGI (reference sequence). V was trimmed by 7 bases and J by 8 bases, leaving 20 bases between them. This CDR3 is 14 amino acids long. The CDR3 here is CASIREGALREAFF. CDR3 coding DNA: TGTGCCAGCATCAGAGAGGGAGCCCTCAGGGAAGCTTTCTTT.

V usage is TRBV28 and J usage is TRBJ2-5, with D possibly TRBD2 on 5 matching bases. CDR1 MDHEN and CDR2 SYDVKM come from the germline V gene. The CDR3 consists of 16 residues. V was pared by 1 base and J by 5 bases, with 17 bases between. In DNA, the CDR3 is TGTGCCAGCAGTTTATTGACGTGGGAGTCGGGGGAGACCCAGTACTTC. Translation: CASSLLTWESGETQYF.

This clone appeared once. The same CDR3 is also encoded by other DNA sequences in this sample. The chain recombines TRBV5-4 with TRBJ2-1; D uncertain. V lost 4 bases and J lost 6, with 11 bases in between. The length of the CDR3 is 13 residues. The germline V gene has CDR1 SGHNT and CDR2 YYREEE (reference sequence). The CDR3 nucleotides read TGTGCCAGCAGCCTGGCCGTTAGCAATGAGCAGTTCTTC. It specifies CASSLAVSNEQFF.

The CDR3 here is CASSRATGGTEAFF. The CDR3 DNA follows: TGCGCCAGCAGCCGAGCGACGGGGGGTACTGAAGCTTTCTTT. This chain uses TRBV5-1 with TRBJ1-1; possibly TRBD1 for D (5 bases). Germline CDR1 and CDR2: SGHRS and YFSETQ. The CDR3 covers 14 residues. Trimming removed 4 bases from V and 5 bases from J, with 15 bases in between. Combining the CDR3 with reference TRBV5-1 and TRBJ1-1 gives the whole variable domain KAGVTQTPRYLIKTRGQQVTLSCSPISGHRSVSWYQQTPGQGLQFLFEYFSETQRNKGNFPGRFSGRQFSNSRSEMNVSTLELGDSALYLCASSRATGGTEAFFGQGTRLTVV.

This chain links TRBV6-1 with TRBJ2-7; 7 bases align to TRBD1. Germline loops: CDR1 MNHNS, CDR2 SASEGT. This CDR3 has 15 amino acids. V gave up 4 bases and J gave up 6 bases; unmatched junction bases: 12. The CDR3, as DNA: TGTGCCAGCAGTGGTACCCGACAGGGATCGGCCGAGCAGTACTTC. Translating it yields CASSGTRQGSAEQYF.

This clone was seen just once. The chain combines TRBV29-1 with TRBJ2-7; either TRBD1 or TRBD2 may fit D (6 bases each). From germline, CDR1 is SQVTM and CDR2 ANQGSEA. The CDR3 runs 12 residues. V was cut by 4 bases and J by 5 bases, with 12 bases left in between. The CDR3 is CSVGRGQNEQYF. The CDR3 DNA is TGCAGCGTTGGGCGGGGACAAAACGAGCAGTACTTC.

The chain joins TRBV14 to TRBJ2-3; no reliable D call. The V end lost 4 bases, the J end lost 11 bases, and 19 bases lay between the germline ends. CDR1 and CDR2 (germline): SGHDN, FVKESK. The CDR3 runs 14 residues. Written as DNA, the CDR3 is TGTGCCAGCAGCCCCGGGTCTACCACTCAGCAGCAGTATTTT. Translating gives CASSPGSTTQQQYF.

This clone came up once. This sequence joins TRBV7-3 and TRBJ2-3; 11 bases align to TRBD2. In germline, CDR1 is SGHTA, CDR2 FQGTGA. This CDR3 contains 17 residues. Trimming removed 0 bases from V and 1 base from J; junction bases left unmatched: 3. In DNA form, the CDR3 reads TGTGCCAGCAGCTTAACCGGACTAGCGGGCGGCACAGATACGCAGTATTTT. Amino acid sequence: CASSLTGLAGGTDTQYF. Drawing the rest from reference TRBV7-3 and TRBJ2-3, the complete variable domain is GAGVSQTPSNKVTEKGKYVELRCDPISGHTALYWYRQSLGQGPEFLIYFQGTGAADDSGLPNDRFFAVRPEGSVSTLKIQRTERGDSAVYLCASSLTGLAGGTDTQYFGPGTRLTVL.

The rearrangement joins TRBV27 to TRBJ1-1, with D uncertain. The CDR3 covers 16 residues. Germline CDR1 is MNHEY and CDR2 is SMNVEV (reference sequence). The ends were cut back, 6 bases at V and 0 bases at J, with 17 bases in the middle. CDR3 in amino acids: CASRAIVAALNTEAFF. The CDR3 DNA is TGTGCCAGCAGGGCCATCGTGGCGGCCTTGAACACTGAAGCTTTCTTT.

The DNA for the CDR3 is TGTGCCAGCTCGCTAGACACCCTCTACAATGAGCAGTTCTTC. This encodes CASSLDTLYNEQFF. J is TRBJ2-1 and V is TRBV7-3; D uncertain. In germline, CDR1 is SGHTA, CDR2 FQGTGA. This CDR3 has 14 amino acids. Deletions cut 8 bases from V and 3 bases from J, with 14 bases between.

This chain's CDR3 is CASSIQGYGYTF. CDR3 nucleotides: TGCGCCAGCAGCATACAGGGCTATGGCTACACCTTC. The chain uses TRBV4-3 and TRBJ1-2, with D maybe TRBD1 (6 bases). The V end was cut by 5 bases, the J end by 4 bases, with 8 bases between. CDR1 LGHNA and CDR2 YSLEER come from the germline V gene. The CDR3 runs to 12 residues.

The chain employs TRBV4-1 and TRBJ2-5; a possible D gene is TRBD1 (6 bases). The CDR3 has 18 residues. Germline values: CDR1 MGHRA, CDR2 YSYEKL. Trimming took off 0 bases at V and 3 bases at J, with 20 bases between the two ends. CDR3 protein: CASSQDRGSSGHKETQYF. CDR3 nucleotides: TGCGCCAGCAGCCAAGATAGGGGGTCAAGTGGTCACAAAGAGACCCAGTACTTC.

The genes are TRBV19 and TRBJ1-5; D is possibly TRBD1 (5 bases). The CDR3 is 16 amino acids. Germline V CDR1 and CDR2: LNHDA, SQIVND (reference sequence). Deletions cut 2 bases from V and 2 bases from J, with 13 bases between. CDR3 in DNA: TGTGCCAGTAGTATAAGTAGAGGGACCGGCAATCAGCCCCAGCATTTT. It encodes CASSISRGTGNQPQHF.

V usage is TRBV9 and J usage is TRBJ2-4; D is perhaps TRBD1 (5 bases). The CDR3 is 17 residues long. V lost 1 base to trimming and J lost 0 bases, with 14 bases between them. The germline V gene encodes CDR1 SGDLS and CDR2 YYNGEE. CDR3 coding DNA: TGTGCCAGCAGCGTATCCCCGGTGGGGCTAGCCAAAAACATTCAGTACTTC. Residues: CASSVSPVGLAKNIQYF.

The gene calls are TRBV19 and TRBJ2-1; possibly TRBD2 for D (7 bases). Trimming took 0 bases from V and 7 from J, leaving 16 bases between them. Germline V gives CDR1 LNHDA, CDR2 SQIVND (reference sequence). The CDR3 runs 16 residues. CDR3 loop: CASSIDGGAVQNEQFF. CDR3 DNA: TGTGCCAGTAGTATAGATGGGGGGGCTGTACAGAATGAGCAGTTCTTC.

The chain employs TRBV4-1 and TRBJ2-1; D call uncertain. Germline V gene lookup returns CDR1 MGHRA and CDR2 YSYEKL. The V end lost 3 bases, the J end lost 4 bases, and 7 bases lay between the germline ends. The CDR3 has 13 residues. CDR3 residues: CASSQPEYNEQFF. The CDR3 DNA reads TGCGCCAGCAGCCAGCCGGAATACAATGAGCAGTTCTTC.

V is TRBV7-3 and J is TRBJ2-3; D remains ambiguous. V dropped 3 bases and J dropped 0 bases, with 7 bases sitting between them. Germline CDR1 reads SGHTA; CDR2 reads FQGTGA. The CDR3 length is 14 residues. For the CDR3, the DNA is TGTGCCAGCAGCTTCACCACTAGCACAGATACGCAGTATTTT. The encoded protein is CASSFTTSTDTQYF.

The CDR3 reads CASSAGQTHEQFF. The CDR3, as DNA: TGTGCCAGCAGCGCGGGGCAGACACATGAGCAGTTCTTC. The V and J genes are TRBV5-4 and TRBJ2-1, with D perhaps matching TRBD2 (6 bases). Looked up from germline, CDR1 is SGHNT and CDR2 is YYREEE (reference sequence). The CDR3 contains 13 residues. Trimming removed 4 bases at V and 8 bases at J, with 13 bases between. The whole variable domain, remainder taken from reference TRBV5-4 and TRBJ2-1, is ETGVTQSPTHLIKTRGQQVTLRCSSQSGHNTVSWYQQALGQGPQFIFQYYREEENGRGNFPPRFSGLQFPNYSSELNVNALELDDSALYLCASSAGQTHEQFFGPGTRLTVL.

The chain employs TRBV30 and TRBJ1-1; D is uncertain. From germline, CDR1 is GTSNPN and CDR2 SVGIG (reference sequence). The V end was cut by 0 bases, the J end by 0 bases, with 11 bases between. The CDR3 spans 15 residues. CDR3 amino acids: CAWSVSLRMNTEAFF. The DNA of the CDR3 is TGTGCCTGGAGTGTATCCTTGAGGATGAACACTGAAGCTTTCTTT. Complete variable domain (other parts from reference TRBV30 and TRBJ1-1): SQTIHQWPATLVQPVGSPLSLECTVEGTSNPNLYWYRQAAGRGLQLLFYSVGIGQISSEVPQNLSASRPQDRQFILSSKKLLLSDSGFYLCAWSVSLRMNTEAFFGQGTRLTVV.

V gene TRBV6-1 combines with J gene TRBJ1-5; D remains unclear. With 2 bases removed from V and 9 bases from J, the gap between germline ends came to 8 bases. This CDR3 comprises 12 residues. The germline V gene has CDR1 MNHNS and CDR2 SASEGT. The CDR3 region is CASSELPGPQHF. The CDR3 nucleotides are TGTGCCAGCAGTGAACTTCCTGGGCCCCAGCATTTT.